This entry features one TCR beta chain sequence. What it recognizes is unknown. The table came from immunoSEQ multiplex PCR; TCRdb's copy has only in-frame clones and leaves some out. The table has around 180,000 clones, 80% to 90% seen once; the top ten hold 2.7%. The germline V gene encodes CDR1 MDHEN and CDR2 SYDVKM. V shed 3 bases and J 1 base; nucleotides not matched to a gene: 13. The CDR3 covers 18 residues. The sample comes from a study of T cell responses to AZD1222 COVID-19 vaccine. Findings and caveats of the study: Spike was spanned by vaccine-associated CD4 TCRs, which were dominant at 160-218 and 743-854. The number of AZD1222 recipients seropositive at baseline was only six.

This sequence originates from an adult in good health. The V gene is TRBV28, the J gene TRBJ1-1; 8 positions match TRBD1. The sequences come from peripheral blood, collected on day 0 of MenACWY control vaccination. The CDR3 here is CASSFPLLRTGTNTEAFF. CDR3 coding DNA: TGTGCCAGCAGTTTCCCCTTACTCCGGACAGGGACGAACACTGAAGCTTTCTTT. Variable domain in full (rest from reference TRBV28 and TRBJ1-1): DVKVTQSSRYLVKRTGEKVFLECVQDMDHENMFWYRQDPGLGLRLIYFSYDVKMKEKGDIPEGYSVSREKKERFSLILESASTNQTSMYLCASSFPLLRTGTNTEAFFGQGTRLTVV.